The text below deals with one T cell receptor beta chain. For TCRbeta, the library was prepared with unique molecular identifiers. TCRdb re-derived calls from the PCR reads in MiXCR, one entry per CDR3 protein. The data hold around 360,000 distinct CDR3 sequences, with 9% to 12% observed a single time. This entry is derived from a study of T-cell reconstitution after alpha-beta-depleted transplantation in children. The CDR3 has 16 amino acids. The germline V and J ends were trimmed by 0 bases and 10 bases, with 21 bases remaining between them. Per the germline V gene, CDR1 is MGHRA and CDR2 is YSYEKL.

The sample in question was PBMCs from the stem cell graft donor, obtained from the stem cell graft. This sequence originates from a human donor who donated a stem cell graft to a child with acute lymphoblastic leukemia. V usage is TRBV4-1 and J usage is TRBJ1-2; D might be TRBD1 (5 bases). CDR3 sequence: CASSQDPRANAAPYTF. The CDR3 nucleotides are TGCGCCAGCAGCCAAGATCCCAGGGCCAACGCGGCTCCCTACACCTTC.